The 17 T cell receptor beta chains reported below all come from one sample, sequenced in a study of T cell responses to AZD1222 COVID-19 vaccine. Data came from immunoSEQ multiplex PCR; TCRdb stores just in-frame clones and leaves some out. This repertoire shows 90,000 to 150,000 clones, around 87% found once; its top ten account for less than 4.5%. The source material was peripheral blood, sampled on day 0 of AZD1222 vaccination. These receptors were obtained from an adult in good health.

The rearrangement links TRBV5-8 to TRBJ2-1; D is tentatively TRBD1 or TRBD2 (6 bases each). V gave up 4 bases and J gave up 5 bases, with 19 bases separating them. CDR1 SGHTS and CDR2 YDEGEE come from the germline V gene. This CDR3 comprises 16 residues. The CDR3 protein is CASSMGLQGRNNEQFF. CDR3 DNA sequence: TGTGCCAGCAGCATGGGACTTCAGGGGAGGAACAATGAGCAGTTCTTC.

The chain joins TRBV6-5 to TRBJ1-6; D is unresolved. Germline values: CDR1 MNHEY, CDR2 SVGAGI. The CDR3 consists of 13 residues. V was cut by 7 bases and J by 11 bases, with 15 bases left in between. The CDR3 loop reads CASTGRGKAPLHF. The CDR3 nucleotides are TGTGCCAGCACCGGGAGAGGGAAGGCACCCCTCCACTTT.

This sequence joins TRBV7-9 and TRBJ2-3, with 11 bases fitting TRBD2. The ends lost 5 bases at V and 1 base at J; junction bases unmatched: 2. CDR3 size: 15 residues. CDR1 SEHNR and CDR2 FQNEAQ come from the germline V gene (reference sequence). CDR3 protein: CASSVLAGGTDTQYF. The CDR3 region has the DNA TGTGCCAGCAGCGTACTAGCGGGGGGCACAGATACGCAGTATTTT.

This clone was seen once. The CDR3 DNA follows: TGTGCCAGTACAAACGGTACTAATGAAAAACTGTTTTTT. This gives the protein CASTNGTNEKLFF. The rearrangement links TRBV19 to TRBJ1-4; D is unclear. The CDR3 totals 13 residues. Germline values: CDR1 LNHDA, CDR2 SQIVND (reference sequence). Between the trimmed V and J ends, which lost 7 bases and 2 bases, there was a span of 8 bases.

This chain links TRBV5-1 with TRBJ2-7; 8 bases match TRBD1. V lost 0 bases and J lost 6; bases outside the gene matches: 5. CDR3 length equals 14 residues. Per germline, CDR1 SGHRS and CDR2 YFSETQ. The DNA for the CDR3 is TGCGCCAGCAGCTTGGGAGACAGGGGAGGCGAGCAGTACTTC. Translated, it gives CASSLGDRGGEQYF.

The chain uses TRBV7-2 and TRBJ2-5; D gene uncertain. V gave up 5 bases and J gave up 4 bases, with 8 bases separating them. Germline CDR1 reads SGHTA; CDR2 reads FQGNSA. The CDR3 extends over 12 amino acids. CDR3 in DNA: TGTGCCAGCAGCCCGACCCGAGAGACCCAGTACTTC. Translation gives CASSPTRETQYF.

The chain links TRBV7-9 to TRBJ2-3; perhaps TRBD1 as D (6 bases). Trimming removed 2 bases from V and 5 bases from J, with 11 bases in between. Germline lookup yields CDR1 SEHNR and CDR2 FQNEAQ (reference sequence). The CDR3 has 14 residues. CDR3 nucleotides: TGTGCCAGCAGCTTAAAACAGGGTGGAGATACGCAGTATTTT. Encoded protein: CASSLKQGGDTQYF.

The V and J genes are TRBV4-2 and TRBJ1-2; unclear D gene. Germline CDR1 is LGHNA and CDR2 is YNFKEQ. The CDR3 has 15 amino acids. Trimming left V 1 base short and J 6 bases short, with 15 bases between. The CDR3 protein is CASSQVKWGSDGYTF. The CDR3 DNA sequence: TGTGCCAGCAGCCAAGTTAAATGGGGATCAGATGGCTACACCTTC.

The V gene is TRBV28, the J gene TRBJ2-7; no clear D. The V gene's germline CDR1 is MDHEN and CDR2 SYDVKM. V lost 6 bases and J 3 bases, leaving 6 bases between the germline ends. The CDR3 has 11 residues. The CDR3 nucleotides are TGTGCCAGCAGGCTGAACTACGAGCAGTACTTC. Translation: CASRLNYEQYF.

This clone has only a few counts. This CDR3 is CASSIRQGVVNQPQHF. The CDR3 DNA follows: TGTGCCAGTAGTATTCGACAGGGGGTGGTCAATCAGCCCCAGCATTTT. The chain recombines TRBV19 with TRBJ1-5; 9 bases are a match to TRBD1. Losses at the gene ends were 3 bases for V and 3 bases for J; bases not matched to a gene: 6. The CDR3 totals 16 residues. Germline lookup yields CDR1 LNHDA and CDR2 SQIVND (reference sequence).

The chain employs TRBV5-4 and TRBJ1-6; D not resolved. This CDR3 is built from 15 residues. V was shortened by 0 bases and J by 4 bases, with 8 bases between the two germline ends. CDR1 is SGHNT, CDR2 YYREEE, per germline (reference sequence). The CDR3 region is CASSLDRMYNSPLHF. CDR3 in DNA: TGTGCCAGCAGCTTGGACAGAATGTATAATTCACCCCTCCACTTT.

This clone was counted a few times. The CDR3 is CASSTRLAGLQETQYF. The CDR3 DNA reads as TGTGCCAGCAGCACAAGACTAGCGGGGCTTCAAGAGACCCAGTACTTC. The V call is TRBV27, the J call TRBJ2-5, with 11 positions matching TRBD2. There are 16 residues in the CDR3. Germline CDR1 MNHEY, CDR2 SMNVEV (reference sequence). The V gene end was trimmed by 6 bases and the J gene end by 2 bases; junction bases not matched to a gene: 8.

The J gene is TRBJ2-7, the V gene TRBV6-5; D uncertain. Germline V lookup: CDR1 MNHEY, CDR2 SVGAGI. CDR3 length equals 13 residues. Between the trimmed V and J ends, which lost 0 bases and 5 bases, there was a span of 8 bases. The CDR3 DNA is TGTGCCAGCAGTTACTCGATTGACCACGAGCAGTACTTC. Residues: CASSYSIDHEQYF.

This sequence joins TRBV2 and TRBJ1-6; 7 nucleotides agree with TRBD1. The length of the CDR3 is 15 residues. After removal of 2 bases from V and 7 bases from J, the junction contained 5 bases not matched to a gene. CDR1 and CDR2 (germline): SNHLY, FYNNEI. CDR3 nucleotides: TGTGCCAGCAGTGAATCGACAGGGCTAAATTCACCCCTCCACTTT. Residues: CASSESTGLNSPLHF.

This clone has only one observation. The genes are TRBV6-6 and TRBJ1-1; 8 bases fit TRBD1. V lost 4 bases, J lost 1 base, and 5 bases stayed unmatched. The germline V gene has CDR1 MNHNY and CDR2 SVGAGI (reference sequence). The CDR3 totals 15 residues. CDR3 sequence: CASSFGGTGNTEAFF. In DNA form, the CDR3 reads TGTGCCAGCAGTTTTGGAGGGACAGGGAACACTGAAGCTTTCTTT.

The table lists this clone with a count of one. Different DNA sequences within this sample yield the same CDR3. The chain uses TRBV6-1 and TRBJ2-1; a weak D match, TRBD1 (5 bases). V lost 3 bases, J lost 0 bases, and 9 bases lay in between. Germline V CDR1 and CDR2: MNHNS, SASEGT. The CDR3 loop spans 15 amino acids. CDR3 sequence reads: CASSEGPSSYNEQFF. DNA for the CDR3: TGTGCCAGCAGTGAGGGGCCGAGCTCCTACAATGAGCAGTTCTTC.

J is TRBJ2-7 and V is TRBV6-5; 8 bases are a match to TRBD2. V lost 5 bases, J lost 5 bases, and 8 bases stayed unmatched. This CDR3 is 14 amino acids long. Germline CDR1 MNHEY, CDR2 SVGAGI. CDR3 residues: CASSRGGQSHEQYF. CDR3 bases: TGTGCCAGCAGTCGGGGGGGCCAGTCCCACGAGCAGTACTTC.